This TCR beta chain is from a study of T and B cells in COVID-19 patients. Multiplex PCR with BIOMED2 TRB-A/B primer pools amplified TRB rearrangements. TCRdb called the multiplex PCR reads again in MiXCR, with one record for every CDR3 protein. Here the sample spans about 14,000 distinct CDR3 sequences, around 28% being singletons. V lost 2 bases and J 15 bases, leaving 8 bases between the germline ends. Per germline, CDR1 MNHNS and CDR2 SASEGT. The CDR3 runs 11 residues. From blood, roughly 220-550 ng of genomic DNA served as TRB template. Whole-study findings and limits: Active COVID-19 showed highly clonal TRB repertoires; recovery showed diversity and richness above healthy donors.

In the case of this clonotype: What it binds is unknown.

The source of this sequence is a human donor who had recovered from COVID-19. This chain uses TRBV6-1 with TRBJ1-6; D is ambiguous. Sample: blood. The CDR3 loop is CASSENNSLHF. The CDR3 DNA reads as TGTGCCAGCAGTGAAAACAACAGCCTCCACTTT.